This is a list of T cell receptor beta chains from one sample in a study of T-cell reconstitution after alpha-beta-depleted transplantation in children. TCRdb re-derived calls from the PCR reads in MiXCR, one entry per CDR3 protein. This table has around 230,000 distinct CDR3 sequences, roughly 18% appearing once. Here the sequenced sample was PBMCs, mostly from graft donor cells, taken 360 days after TCRalphabeta/CD19-depleted stem cell transplant. Source of these receptors: a male patient aged 2-10 years who had a stem cell transplant for acute lymphoblastic leukemia, so the T cells may come from the graft donor. Both conserved end residues are part of each CDR3. D genes are given only for firm matches. The size of a clone is reported for some rows only, either as once, few or many, or as a class for expanded clones.

TGTGCCAGCAGCCAAGGAGGGCGGAAGTATCAAGAGACCCAGTACTTC | CASSQGGRKYQETQYF | NA | TRBV3-1 | NA | 16 | TRBJ2-5
TGCAGCGCCCTGACAGGGGGCGAGGGAGCTTTCTTT | CSALTGGEGAFF | many | TRBV29-1 | TRBD1 | 12 | TRBJ1-1
TGTGCCAGCAGCGAAAGGGACAGGGGAATGGGCTCCTATAATTCACCCCTCCACTTT | CASSERDRGMGSYNSPLHF | few | TRBV9 | TRBD1 | 19 | TRBJ1-6
TGTGCCAGCAGTTTAGAGGGACTAGCGGTCCAAAAAGAGACCCAGTACTTC | CASSLEGLAVQKETQYF | few | TRBV12-3/TRBV12-4 | TRBD2 | 17 | TRBJ2-5
TGTGCCAGCAGTTTGGAACCAGGGCGGGAGACCCAGTACTTC | CASSLEPGRETQYF | many | TRBV12-3/TRBV12-4 | NA | 14 | TRBJ2-5
TGTGCCAGCAGTGGACACAAAAGCACAGATACGCAGTATTTT | CASSGHKSTDTQYF | NA | TRBV12-3/TRBV12-4 | NA | 14 | TRBJ2-3
TGTGCCAGCAGTTGGACAGCCACCTATGGCTACACCTTC | CASSWTATYGYTF | NA | TRBV12-3/TRBV12-4 | NA | 13 | TRBJ1-2
TGTGCCATCATGGCCAGTACCTACGAGCAGTACTTC | CAIMASTYEQYF | few | TRBV10-3 | NA | 12 | TRBJ2-7
TGTGCCAGCAGCAAGGACAGGGTGGATGGCATTCAGTACTTC | CASSKDRVDGIQYF | NA | TRBV7-9 | TRBD1 | 14 | TRBJ2-4
TGTGCCAGCAGTGTCGGACCGAATGAGCAGTTCTTC | CASSVGPNEQFF | few | TRBV2 | NA | 12 | TRBJ2-1
TGCAGCGTCCAAGGCGGGGAATGGGATACGCAGTATTTT | CSVQGGEWDTQYF | many | TRBV29-1 | NA | 13 | TRBJ2-3
TGCGCCAGCAGCTTCCTAGCGGGAGGGCCCGCAGATACGCAGTATTTT | CASSFLAGGPADTQYF | NA | TRBV5-1 | TRBD2 | 16 | TRBJ2-3
TGTGCCAGCAGCACTGGACAGGGAGGTTACTACAATGAGCAGTTCTTC | CASSTGQGGYYNEQFF | NA | TRBV7-6 | TRBD1 | 16 | TRBJ2-1
TGTGCCAGCAGCAAAGAGGGCCACAGCTTATACTCCTACGAGCAGTACTTC | CASSKEGHSLYSYEQYF | NA | TRBV3-1 | NA | 17 | TRBJ2-7
TGTGCCAGCAGCCAAGACCAAGAGACCCAGTACTTC | CASSQDQETQYF | few | TRBV3-1 | NA | 12 | TRBJ2-5
TGTGCCAGCAGCCCATTGCCCCGGGGGGCTTACACAGATACGCAGTATTTT | CASSPLPRGAYTDTQYF | NA | TRBV5-6 | NA | 17 | TRBJ2-3
TGCAGTGCTAGTTTTCCGGGGGGGCCCCTCATTGAGCAGCTCTTC | CSASFPGGPLIEQLF | NA | TRBV20-1 | TRBD2 | 15 | TRBJ2-1
TGTGCCAGCAGATCCGTGAGGGGCGGGGGCACTGAAGCTTTCTTT | CASRSVRGGGTEAFF | few | TRBV7-9 | NA | 15 | TRBJ1-1
TGCGCCAGCAGCTTAGATGCCGTGTACAATGAGCAGTTCTTC | CASSLDAVYNEQFF | NA | TRBV5-1 | NA | 14 | TRBJ2-1
TGTGCCAGCCAAAGCCCGGGAGCGGGCTCCTACAATGAGCAGTTCTTC | CASQSPGAGSYNEQFF | NA | TRBV2 | NA | 16 | TRBJ2-1
TGTGCCAGCAGCTTGAGCGAGGGTAACAATGAGCAGTTCTTC | CASSLSEGNNEQFF | NA | TRBV7-6 | NA | 14 | TRBJ2-1
TGTGCCAGCAGCTTAGGTATCGGGGGGACCTACGAGCAGTACTTC | CASSLGIGGTYEQYF | NA | TRBV7-9 | TRBD2 | 15 | TRBJ2-7
TGTGCCAGCAGCCGCTTACAGGGCCTCCCGTCTGGGGCCAACGTCCTGACTTTC | CASSRLQGLPSGANVLTF | once | TRBV7-6 | NA | 18 | TRBJ2-6
TGTGCCAGCAGCAAGGGACTAGCCTCGTCCTACGAGCAGTACTTC | CASSKGLASSYEQYF | few | TRBV12-3/TRBV12-4 | TRBD2 | 15 | TRBJ2-7
TGTGCCAGCGCCGGACTAGCGGGAGGTAATGAGCAGTTCTTC | CASAGLAGGNEQFF | few | TRBV6-2/TRBV6-3 | TRBD2 | 14 | TRBJ2-1
TGCGCCAGCAGCCAGCCAGGGGGGATCGGGGAGCTGTTTTTT | CASSQPGGIGELFF | NA | TRBV4-3 | NA | 14 | TRBJ2-2
TGCAGTGCTAGAGATCCCCTAGCGGGGGGGCGGTTGGGGCAGTATTTT | CSARDPLAGGRLGQYF | NA | TRBV20-1 | TRBD2 | 16 | TRBJ2-3
TGTGCCACCAGCGTGACACGTGAGGCGGAGCAGTTCTTC | CATSVTREAEQFF | few | TRBV15 | NA | 13 | TRBJ2-1
TGTGCCAGCAGCCAGGGGACTTGGGGACACTCCAATGAGCAGTTCTTC | CASSQGTWGHSNEQFF | few | TRBV3-1 | NA | 16 | TRBJ2-1
TGCAGTGCTAGAGTCATACTCGCAACCTACAATGAGCAGTTCTTC | CSARVILATYNEQFF | once | TRBV20-1 | NA | 15 | TRBJ2-1
TGTGCCAGCAGTCGATCAGGTTCTGGGGCCAACGTCCTGACTTTC | CASSRSGSGANVLTF | NA | TRBV2 | NA | 15 | TRBJ2-6
TGTGCCGCGAAAAAGCAGGGGGCCTACAATGAGCAGTTCTTC | CAAKKQGAYNEQFF | NA | TRBV6-2/TRBV6-3 | TRBD1 | 14 | TRBJ2-1
TGTGCCAGCAGCTTAGCTTCGGACTCTGGGGCCAACGTCCTGACTTTC | CASSLASDSGANVLTF | few | TRBV7-9 | NA | 16 | TRBJ2-6
TGTGCCAGCAGTTACACTGCGGACAGGGCGGCTTCACCCCTCCACTTT | CASSYTADRAASPLHF | few | TRBV27 | TRBD1 | 16 | TRBJ1-6
TGCAGCATAGGGGGATACGGCACCGGGGAGCTGTTTTTT | CSIGGYGTGELFF | NA | TRBV20-1 | NA | 13 | TRBJ2-2
TGTGCCAGCACCCCCGTCCTGGAAAATACTGAGCAGTTCTTC | CASTPVLENTEQFF | few | TRBV7-2 | NA | 14 | TRBJ2-1
TGTGCCAGCAGCCTACTCAGGGTCCAAGAGACCCAGTACTTC | CASSLLRVQETQYF | few | TRBV12-3/TRBV12-4 | NA | 14 | TRBJ2-5
TGTGCCAGCAGTTTGCGGCAGCCCTCCTACGAGCAGTACTTC | CASSLRQPSYEQYF | many | TRBV12-3/TRBV12-4 | NA | 14 | TRBJ2-7
TGTGCCACCAGTGATTTGCCCCGACTAGCGGGAGTCCCCAATGAGCAGTTCTTC | CATSDLPRLAGVPNEQFF | NA | TRBV24-1 | TRBD2 | 18 | TRBJ2-1
TGTGCCAGCAGCTCAGGGGAATGGATGAACACTGAAGCTTTCTTT | CASSSGEWMNTEAFF | NA | TRBV7-9 | NA | 15 | TRBJ1-1
TGTGCCAGCAGCAAAGTCTCAGGACAGAGATTCTACGAGCAGTACTTC | CASSKVSGQRFYEQYF | NA | TRBV21-1 | NA | 16 | TRBJ2-7
TGTGCCAGCGGAGGGGAGAACGAGCAGTACTTC | CASGGENEQYF | NA | TRBV11-2 | NA | 11 | TRBJ2-7
TGTGCCAGCGCCTATACGAGGGCAGGGGGGACCTACGAGCAGTACTTC | CASAYTRAGGTYEQYF | few | TRBV6-5 | NA | 16 | TRBJ2-7
TGTGCCATCAGTGAGAGTATTGGAGGAGTTTCGACCCAGTACTTC | CAISESIGGVSTQYF | few | TRBV10-3 | NA | 15 | TRBJ2-5